The T cell receptor (beta chain) described here comes from a study of read filtering for tumor transcriptome and immune sequencing. Study-wide context: IR-seq gave about 3.5 to 10.27 million TCR reads per sample; RNA-seq gave about 80 to 1,300.

Germline assignment: CDR1 SQVTM and CDR2 ANQGSEA. This CDR3 contains 14 residues. Regarding the study as a whole: The CD138-negative fraction was mixed bone marrow immune cells, not pure T cells. Even smaller IR-seq throughput identified most shared clonotypes. IR-seq and RNA-seq agreed better without single-read clonotypes.

This clonotype has a handful of counts. The antigen is undetermined. Germline and junction disagree at one end, which may indicate a read error. The library was built from roughly 400 ng RNA with molecular barcoded adaptors for alpha/delta and beta/gamma chains. MiXCR, run by TCRdb on the reads, gives a single entry per CDR3 protein. The repertoire holds some 22,000 distinct CDR3 sequences, with roughly an eighth as singletons. The chain employs TRBV29-1 and TRBJ2-7, with a possible D match to TRBD2 (6 bases). This receptor was taken from a donor over 35 with multiple myeloma. What was sequenced was a population of CD138-negative cells sorted from bone marrow. This CDR3 reads CSASKGTQNYEQCF. Written as DNA, the CDR3 is TGCAGCGCCTCGAAGGGGACTCAAAACTACGAGCAGTGCTTC.